Following are 21 T cell receptor beta chains from one sample sequenced in a study of T cells after posttransplantation cyclophosphamide. Sequenced by immunoSEQ multiplex PCR; TCRdb stores in-frame clones only, minus some. The profile shows under 20,000 clones, roughly 83% of them singletons. The sample consisted of memory CD4+ T cells sorted from blood. These receptors came from a man under 40 in good health and a related stem cell transplant donor.

V is TRBV19 and J is TRBJ2-2; 7 bases align to TRBD1. Germline V gene data show CDR1 as LNHDA and CDR2 as SQIVND (reference sequence). V lost 5 bases to trimming and J lost 6 bases; unmatched junction nucleotides: 6. The CDR3 runs 14 residues. CDR3 residues: CASSSTGVAGELFF. As DNA, the CDR3 is TGTGCCAGTAGTTCAACAGGGGTAGCCGGGGAGCTGTTTTTT.

The chain employs TRBV6-1 and TRBJ1-5, with TRBD1 matching 11 bases. The CDR3 is 15 amino acids. J gave up 6 bases and V 6 bases, and 7 bases lay outside the gene matches. The germline V gene encodes CDR1 MNHNS and CDR2 SASEGT. The CDR3 DNA follows: TGTGCCAGCAGCGAGGGACAGGGGGGAAGTCAGCCCCAGCATTTT. Protein: CASSEGQGGSQPQHF.

The rearrangement uses TRBV19 and TRBJ1-1; D might be TRBD1 (5 bases). V was shortened by 6 bases and J by 1 base, with 12 bases between the two germline ends. Germline CDR1 reads LNHDA; CDR2 reads SQIVND (reference sequence). The CDR3 sequence is 14 residues long. The CDR3 nucleotides read TGTGCCAGTAGACCGTACAGGCAGAACACTGAAGCTTTCTTT. Translating gives CASRPYRQNTEAFF.

This clone was detected once. The gene calls are TRBV5-1 and TRBJ1-5; 12 positions match TRBD1. The trim removed 4 bases at V and 9 bases at J, leaving 8 bases unmatched. The CDR3 extends over 15 amino acids. Looked up from germline, CDR1 is SGHRS and CDR2 is YFSETQ. Here the CDR3 reads CASSPGQGAVGPQHF. CDR3 bases: TGCGCCAGCAGCCCGGGACAGGGGGCTGTTGGGCCCCAGCATTTT.

The V call is TRBV5-1, the J call TRBJ1-4; a possible D gene is TRBD1 (6 bases). CDR3 length: 14 amino acids. V was pared by 5 bases and J by 8 bases, with 16 bases between. The germline CDR1 and CDR2 sequences are SGHRS and YFSETQ. The CDR3 region is CASRAGTTIEKLFF. DNA for the CDR3: TGCGCCAGCAGAGCCGGGACAACTATCGAAAAACTGTTTTTT.

The V gene is TRBV11-2, the J gene TRBJ2-7, with a possible D match to TRBD2 (6 bases). V was pared by 7 bases and J by 5 bases, with 18 bases between. Looked up from germline, CDR1 is SGHAT and CDR2 is FQNNGV. The CDR3 covers 14 residues. The CDR3 DNA reads as TGTGCCAGCACTCTCACTTCCCGGGGGAACGAGCAGTACTTC. It codes for CASTLTSRGNEQYF.

The V gene is TRBV10-2, the J gene TRBJ1-3; D ambiguous. The CDR3 is 14 residues long. The V end lost 2 bases, the J end lost 0 bases, and 5 bases lay between the germline ends. The V gene's germline CDR1 is WSHSY and CDR2 SAAADI. CDR3 coding DNA: TGCGCCAGCAGTGAGAATAGCTCTGGAAACACCATATATTTT. Translated, it gives CASSENSSGNTIYF.

The rearrangement joins TRBV11-3 to TRBJ2-2, with D maybe TRBD2 (5 bases). The V gene lost 5 bases and the J gene lost 6 bases, with 16 bases spanning the gap. Per the germline V gene, CDR1 is SGHNT and CDR2 is YENEEA. This CDR3 region has 15 residues. CDR3 amino acids: CASSTFRASPGELFF. The CDR3 DNA is TGTGCCAGCAGCACATTCCGGGCTAGCCCCGGGGAGCTGTTTTTT.

The gene calls are TRBV7-3 and TRBJ2-7, with 9 bases identical to TRBD1. With V trimmed by 5 bases and J by 7 bases, 9 bases remained unmatched. Looked up from germline, CDR1 is SGHTA and CDR2 is FQGTGA. The CDR3 spans 14 residues. The CDR3, as DNA: TGTGCCAGCAGCCCGGACAGGGGAGCGCGGGAGCAGTACTTC. Its protein is CASSPDRGAREQYF.

V is TRBV5-1 and J is TRBJ2-3, with D perhaps TRBD2 (6 bases). The CDR3 sequence is 14 residues long. Germline loops: CDR1 SGHRS, CDR2 YFSETQ. V was clipped by 3 bases and J by 6 bases, with 14 bases between them. The CDR3 reads CASSSGTALDTQYF. Here the CDR3 DNA reads TGCGCCAGCAGCTCCGGGACTGCCCTGGATACGCAGTATTTT.

This chain links TRBV5-1 with TRBJ2-2; tentatively, D is TRBD2 (6 bases). Germline-derived CDR1 and CDR2 are SGHRS and YFSETQ. The V and J ends lost 4 bases and 4 bases respectively, with 17 bases between them. The CDR3 length is 16 residues. The CDR3 nucleotides are TGCGCCAGCAGCCCCCGGGGGAAGGGACGCACCGGGGAGCTGTTTTTT. This encodes CASSPRGKGRTGELFF.

This chain links TRBV9 with TRBJ2-2; 10 positions match TRBD2. CDR1 is SGDLS, CDR2 YYNGEE, per germline. With V trimmed by 4 bases and J by 4 bases, 7 bases remained unmatched. The CDR3 runs to 16 residues. CDR3 DNA: TGTGCCAGCAGCCCTCGGACTAGCGGTGGCACCGGGGAGCTGTTTTTT. This gives the protein CASSPRTSGGTGELFF. Filled out from reference TRBV9 and TRBJ2-2, the complete variable domain reads DSGVTQTPKHLITATGQRVTLRCSPRSGDLSVYWYQQSLDQGLQFLIQYYNGEERAKGNILERFSAQQFPDLHSELNLSSLELGDSALYFCASSPRTSGGTGELFFGEGSRLTVL.

The chain is built from TRBV7-3 and TRBJ2-1; D may be TRBD1 (6 bases). CDR3 length: 13 residues. Germline values: CDR1 SGHTA, CDR2 FQGTGA. V shed 6 bases and J shed 10 bases, with 16 bases lying between them. CDR3 DNA: TGTGCCAGCAGTATAACAACCGGGACAGAGCAGTTCTTC. It yields the protein CASSITTGTEQFF.

The CDR3 sequence is CASSLVAGFSNQPQHF. The CDR3 DNA sequence: TGTGCCAGCAGCTTGGTAGCGGGGTTTAGCAATCAGCCCCAGCATTTT. The chain recombines TRBV5-5 with TRBJ1-5; no firm D call. CDR3 length equals 16 residues. Looked up from germline, CDR1 is SGHKS and CDR2 is YYEKEE (reference sequence). The V and J ends lost 0 bases and 0 bases respectively, with 10 bases between them.

The chain couples TRBV18 to TRBJ2-6, with D possibly being TRBD1 (5 bases). The CDR3 has 21 residues. The ends were cut back, 0 bases at V and 0 bases at J, with 21 bases in the middle. Germline V gene sequence: CDR1 KGHSH, CDR2 LQKENI. This CDR3 reads CASSPPRQPESLFSGANVLTF. The CDR3 nucleotides are TGTGCCAGCTCACCACCTCGACAGCCTGAATCCTTGTTCTCTGGGGCCAACGTCCTGACTTTC. The full variable domain, completed using reference TRBV18 and TRBJ2-6, is NAGVMQNPRHLVRRRGQEARLRCSPMKGHSHVYWYRQLPEEGLKFMVYLQKENIIDESGMPKERFSAEFPKEGPSILRIQQVVRGDSAAYFCASSPPRQPESLFSGANVLTFGAGSRLTVL.

The chain combines TRBV5-6 with TRBJ2-1; D may be TRBD2 (6 bases). Trimming pared 5 bases from V and 1 base from J, leaving 13 bases between. The germline V gene encodes CDR1 SGHDT and CDR2 YYEEEE. The CDR3 extends over 15 amino acids. Written as DNA, the CDR3 is TGTGCCAGCAGGACAGTGGGGGGTTCCTACAATGAGCAGTTCTTC. Translated, it gives CASRTVGGSYNEQFF.

The rearrangement uses TRBV5-1 and TRBJ1-2; 8 bases line up with TRBD1. CDR3 length: 19 residues. Germline CDR1 is SGHRS and CDR2 is YFSETQ. Unmatched junction bases numbered 16, after V lost 0 bases and J lost 3 bases. The DNA of the CDR3 is TGCGCCAGCAGCTTGGCCTGGAGGCAGGGGGCAAGTTCGGACTATGGCTACACCTTC. It encodes CASSLAWRQGASSDYGYTF.

This chain uses TRBV4-1 with TRBJ2-7; 8 bases line up with TRBD2. V was pared by 0 bases and J by 7 bases, with 8 bases of the junction left unmatched. Germline-derived CDR1 and CDR2 are MGHRA and YSYEKL. The CDR3 extends over 15 amino acids. DNA for the CDR3: TGCGCCAGCAGCCAAGACGAAGCGGGGGCGGTGGAGCAGTACTTC. This sequence encodes CASSQDEAGAVEQYF.

V and J are TRBV5-1 and TRBJ2-2, with a possible D match to TRBD1 (5 bases). CDR1 is SGHRS, CDR2 YFSETQ, per germline. The length of the CDR3 is 13 residues. Trimming stripped 8 bases from V and 8 bases from J, with 16 bases between. The CDR3 bases are TGCGCCAGTGGCGTGACAGTAGCAGGGGAGCTGTTTTTT. Amino acid sequence: CASGVTVAGELFF. Full variable domain (rest looked up from reference TRBV5-1 and TRBJ2-2): KAGVTQTPRYLIKTRGQQVTLSCSPISGHRSVSWYQQTPGQGLQFLFEYFSETQRNKGNFPGRFSGRQFSNSRSEMNVSTLELGDSALYLCASGVTVAGELFFGEGSRLTVL.

The V and J genes are TRBV6-6 and TRBJ2-5, with D possibly being TRBD1 (7 bases). CDR3 length: 15 amino acids. The V end lost 2 bases, the J end lost 5 bases, and 15 bases lay between the germline ends. Germline V gene sequence: CDR1 MNHNY, CDR2 SVGAGI (reference sequence). CDR3 amino acids: CASSYQAGGSETQYF. CDR3 sequence (DNA): TGTGCCAGCAGTTACCAGGCAGGGGGGAGTGAGACCCAGTACTTC.

The chain links TRBV28 to TRBJ2-5; 8 bases map to TRBD2. CDR1 and CDR2 from the germline V gene are MDHEN and SYDVKM. This CDR3 has 14 residues. After removal of 3 bases from V and 5 bases from J, the junction contained 5 bases not matched to a gene. CDR3 DNA: TGTGCCAGCAGTTTGGCGGGGGGCCGGGAGACCCAGTACTTC. Translation gives CASSLAGGRETQYF.